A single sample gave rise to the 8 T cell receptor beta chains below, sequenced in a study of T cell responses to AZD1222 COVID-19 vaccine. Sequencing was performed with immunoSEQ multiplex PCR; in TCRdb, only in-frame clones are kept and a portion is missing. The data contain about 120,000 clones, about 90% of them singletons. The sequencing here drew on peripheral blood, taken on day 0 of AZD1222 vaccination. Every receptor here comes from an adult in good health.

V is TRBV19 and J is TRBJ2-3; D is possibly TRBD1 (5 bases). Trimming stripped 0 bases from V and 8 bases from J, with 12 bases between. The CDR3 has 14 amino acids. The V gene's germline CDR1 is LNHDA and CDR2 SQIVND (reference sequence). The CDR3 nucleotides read TGTGCCAGTAGTATAGAAACAGGTAGGGCTACGCAGTATTTT. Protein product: CASSIETGRATQYF.

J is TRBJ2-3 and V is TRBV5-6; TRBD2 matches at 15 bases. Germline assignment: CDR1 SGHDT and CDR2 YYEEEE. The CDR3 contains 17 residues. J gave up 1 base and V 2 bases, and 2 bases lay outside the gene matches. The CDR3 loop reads CASSFWTSGRGTDTQYF. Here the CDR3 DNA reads TGTGCCAGCAGCTTTTGGACTAGCGGGAGGGGCACAGATACGCAGTATTTT.

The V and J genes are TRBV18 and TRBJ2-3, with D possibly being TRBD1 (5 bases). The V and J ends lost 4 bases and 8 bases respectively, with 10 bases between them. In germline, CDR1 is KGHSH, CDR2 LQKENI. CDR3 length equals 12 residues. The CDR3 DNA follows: TGTGCCAGCTCACTACTGCAGGGTACGCAGTATTTT. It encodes CASSLLQGTQYF.

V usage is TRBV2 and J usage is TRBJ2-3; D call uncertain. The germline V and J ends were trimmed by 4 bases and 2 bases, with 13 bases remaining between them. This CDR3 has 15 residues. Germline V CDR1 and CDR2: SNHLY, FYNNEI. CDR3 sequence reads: CASSGRHTDTDTQYF. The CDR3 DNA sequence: TGTGCCAGCAGTGGTAGGCATACCGACACAGATACGCAGTATTTT.

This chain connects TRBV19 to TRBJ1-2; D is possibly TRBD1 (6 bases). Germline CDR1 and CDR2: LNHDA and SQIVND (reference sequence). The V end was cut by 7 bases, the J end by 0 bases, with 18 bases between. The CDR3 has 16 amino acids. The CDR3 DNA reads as TGTGCCAGTACGGACCGAGGGCGGGGGCCTAACTATGGCTACACCTTC. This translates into CASTDRGRGPNYGYTF. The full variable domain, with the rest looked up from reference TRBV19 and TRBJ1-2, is DGGITQSPKYLFRKEGQNVTLSCEQNLNHDAMYWYRQDPGQGLRLIYYSQIVNDFQKGDIAEGYSVSREKKESFPLTVTSAQKNPTAFYLCASTDRGRGPNYGYTFGSGTRLTVV.

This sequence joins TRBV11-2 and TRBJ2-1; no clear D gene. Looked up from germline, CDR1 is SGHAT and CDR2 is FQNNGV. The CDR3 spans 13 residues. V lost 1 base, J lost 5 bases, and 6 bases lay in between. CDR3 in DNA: TGTGCCAGCAGCTTAGGGAGTCACAATGAGCAGTTCTTC. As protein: CASSLGSHNEQFF.

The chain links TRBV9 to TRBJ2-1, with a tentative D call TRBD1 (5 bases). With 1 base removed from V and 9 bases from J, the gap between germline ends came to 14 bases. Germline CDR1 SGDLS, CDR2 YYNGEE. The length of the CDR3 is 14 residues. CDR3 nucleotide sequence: TGTGCCAGCAGCGTAACCCTCAGGGCCCTTGAGCAGTTCTTC. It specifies CASSVTLRALEQFF.

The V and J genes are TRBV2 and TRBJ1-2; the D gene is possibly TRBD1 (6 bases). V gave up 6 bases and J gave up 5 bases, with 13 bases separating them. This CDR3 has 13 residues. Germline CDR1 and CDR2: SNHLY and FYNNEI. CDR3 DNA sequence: TGTGCCAGCAGCAGGGGCATGGAGTATGGCTACACCTTC. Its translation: CASSRGMEYGYTF. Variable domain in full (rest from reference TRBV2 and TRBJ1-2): EPEVTQTPSHQVTQMGQEVILRCVPISNHLYFYWYRQILGQKVEFLVSFYNNEISEKSEIFDDQFSVERPDGSNFTLKIRSTKLEDSAMYFCASSRGMEYGYTFGSGTRLTVV.